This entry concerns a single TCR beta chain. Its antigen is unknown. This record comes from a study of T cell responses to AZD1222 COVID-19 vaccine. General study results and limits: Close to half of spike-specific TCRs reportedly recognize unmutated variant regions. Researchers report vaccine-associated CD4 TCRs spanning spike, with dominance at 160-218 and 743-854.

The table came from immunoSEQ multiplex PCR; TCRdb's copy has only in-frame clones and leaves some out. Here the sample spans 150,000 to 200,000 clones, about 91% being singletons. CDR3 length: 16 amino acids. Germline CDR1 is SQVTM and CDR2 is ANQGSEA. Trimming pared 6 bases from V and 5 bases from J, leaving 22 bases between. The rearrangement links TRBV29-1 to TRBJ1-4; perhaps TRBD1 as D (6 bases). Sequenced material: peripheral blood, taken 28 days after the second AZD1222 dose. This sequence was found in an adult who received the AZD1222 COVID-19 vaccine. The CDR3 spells CSVVGAQGPANEKLFF. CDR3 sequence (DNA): TGCAGCGTCGTCGGGGCCCAGGGGCCAGCAAATGAAAAACTGTTTTTT.